Here is one TCR beta chain with its context. The sample belongs to a study of control samples from healthy donors and cancer patients. The CDR3 runs 16 residues. Germline V gene data show CDR1 as SNHLY and CDR2 as FYNNEI. V was clipped by 0 bases and J by 6 bases; unmatched bases: 7. Using immunoSEQ multiplex PCR, the repertoire was profiled, and TCRdb retains in-frame clones only, with some absent. The sample has 150,000 to 200,000 clones, nearly 90% seen once. The sample was blood. The V and J genes are TRBV2 and TRBJ2-5, with TRBD2 matching 10 bases. The clonotype comes from a woman between 50 and 59 years old in good health. The DNA of the CDR3 is TGTGCCAGCAGTGAAGCGCTTACTAGCGGGGTTCAGACCCAGTACTTC. This sequence encodes CASSEALTSGVQTQYF.